A single sample is the source of the 9 T cell receptor beta chains below, sequenced in a study of PD-1 blockade in classical Hodgkin lymphoma. Each of the patients experienced relapse following autologous stem cell transplantation, and their brentuximab vedotin exposure differed. Repertoires were generated with immunoSEQ multiplex PCR, while TCRdb's copy carries only in-frame clones and drops some. The sample contains 80,000 to 100,000 clones, 80% to 95% of which appear only once. The material was peripheral blood mononuclear cells (PBMCs), obtained at baseline. These receptors all stem from a human donor with classical Hodgkin lymphoma.

This chain links TRBV19 with TRBJ2-1; no reliable D call. Germline CDR1 is LNHDA and CDR2 is SQIVND (reference sequence). V was shortened by 5 bases and J by 12 bases, with 14 bases between the two germline ends. The length of the CDR3 is 12 residues. CDR3 protein: CASSPSSPSQFF. In DNA, the CDR3 is TGTGCCAGTAGTCCATCGTCCCCTTCGCAGTTCTTC.

The rearrangement links TRBV9 to TRBJ1-5; D gene ambiguous. The CDR3 length is 14 residues. Germline V lookup: CDR1 SGDLS, CDR2 YYNGEE. V was cut by 3 bases and J by 3 bases, with 10 bases left in between. The DNA of the CDR3 is TGTGCCAGCAGCGGGCAGGAGTACAATCAGCCCCAGCATTTT. Its protein is CASSGQEYNQPQHF.

V gene TRBV4-1 combines with J gene TRBJ2-7; D might be TRBD2 (5 bases). This CDR3 comprises 17 residues. V was shortened by 0 bases and J by 6 bases, with 21 bases between the two germline ends. Germline CDR1 and CDR2: MGHRA and YSYEKL. CDR3 protein: CASSQEIQGLSSIEQYF. CDR3 bases: TGCGCCAGCAGCCAAGAGATTCAAGGACTTTCGTCCATCGAGCAGTACTTC.

The chain is built from TRBV11-3 and TRBJ2-3, with TRBD1 as a possible D gene (7 bases). V shed 5 bases and J shed 0 bases, with 9 bases lying between them. Looked up from germline, CDR1 is SGHNT and CDR2 is YENEEA. The CDR3 covers 14 residues. The CDR3 nucleotides read TGTGCCAGCAGCCCAGGGGGGAGCACAGATACGCAGTATTTT. This gives the protein CASSPGGSTDTQYF.

The rearrangement uses TRBV15 and TRBJ2-5, with D uncertain. The ends were cut back, 1 base at V and 3 bases at J, with 9 bases in the middle. This CDR3 has 14 residues. Germline CDR1 reads LNHNV; CDR2 reads YYDKDF (reference sequence). CDR3 residues: CATSRVRAEETQYF. The CDR3 DNA is TGTGCCACCAGCAGAGTTAGGGCCGAAGAGACCCAGTACTTC. Looking up the rest from reference TRBV15 and TRBJ2-5 gives the full variable domain: DAMVIQNPRYQVTQFGKPVTLSCSQTLNHNVMYWYQQKSSQAPKLLFHYYDKDFNNEADTPDNFQSRRPNTSFCFLDIRSPGLGDTAMYLCATSRVRAEETQYFGPGTRLLVL.

The chain couples TRBV28 to TRBJ1-3; D unclear. Germline V gene sequence: CDR1 MDHEN, CDR2 SYDVKM. The CDR3 spans 14 residues. The V end lost 2 bases, the J end lost 7 bases, and 12 bases lay between the germline ends. The DNA for the CDR3 is TGTGCCAGCAGTTTAGAGGCCACGGGGAACACCATATATTTT. It yields the protein CASSLEATGNTIYF.

The rearrangement uses TRBV28 and TRBJ1-1; D uncertain. This CDR3 is 13 amino acids long. Germline V gene lookup returns CDR1 MDHEN and CDR2 SYDVKM. The V gene lost 2 bases and the J gene lost 3 bases, with 7 bases spanning the gap. The CDR3: CASSLGSYTEAFF. DNA of the CDR3: TGTGCCAGCAGTTTAGGCTCGTACACTGAAGCTTTCTTT.

The V call is TRBV5-1, the J call TRBJ2-1; no clear D. CDR3 length equals 15 residues. Trimming stripped 3 bases from V and 7 bases from J, with 17 bases between. Per germline, CDR1 SGHRS and CDR2 YFSETQ. The DNA of the CDR3 is TGCGCCAGCAGCTGGACCGCCCACCAAGGGAATGAGCAGTTCTTC. Translated: CASSWTAHQGNEQFF.

This sequence joins TRBV12-5 and TRBJ1-1, with 9 bases matching TRBD1. The germline gives CDR1 LGHNT, CDR2 FRNRAP. With 3 bases clipped from V and 8 bases from J, the junction kept 7 bases outside the gene matches. The CDR3 totals 14 residues. CDR3 sequence reads: CASGFPGQGTEAFF. The CDR3 bases are TGTGCTAGTGGTTTTCCGGGACAGGGCACGGAAGCTTTCTTT.